What follows are 5 T cell receptor beta chains derived from one specimen sequenced in a study of T cell responses to AZD1222 COVID-19 vaccine. Profiled with immunoSEQ multiplex PCR; TCRdb holds only in-frame clones, not every one. The repertoire includes roughly 160,000 clones, roughly 85% of them detected once, and roughly 1.1% sits in the top ten. The sequences come from peripheral blood, collected 28 days after the second AZD1222 dose. The receptors come from an adult who received the AZD1222 COVID-19 vaccine.

The V call is TRBV19, the J call TRBJ1-2; TRBD1 is a possible D gene (6 bases). Trimming removed 6 bases at V and 8 bases at J, with 16 bases between. CDR1 is LNHDA, CDR2 SQIVND, per germline (reference sequence). The CDR3 contains 13 residues. CDR3 coding DNA: TGTGCCAGTAGGCCGGGGGCACTGCGGGGCTACACCTTC. Encoded protein: CASRPGALRGYTF. Supplemented by reference TRBV19 and TRBJ1-2, the full variable domain reads DGGITQSPKYLFRKEGQNVTLSCEQNLNHDAMYWYRQDPGQGLRLIYYSQIVNDFQKGDIAEGYSVSREKKESFPLTVTSAQKNPTAFYLCASRPGALRGYTFGSGTRLTVV.

The chain uses TRBV9 and TRBJ1-2; D is undetermined. V was shortened by 3 bases and J by 0 bases, with 9 bases between the two germline ends. This CDR3 spans 14 amino acids. Germline V gene sequence: CDR1 SGDLS, CDR2 YYNGEE. CDR3 sequence (DNA): TGTGCCAGCAGCGGAGGGAGAGCTAACTATGGCTACACCTTC. Protein product: CASSGGRANYGYTF.

This rearrangement joins TRBV5-6 to TRBJ1-1; possibly TRBD1 for D (5 bases). The CDR3 spans 12 residues. CDR1 SGHDT and CDR2 YYEEEE come from the germline V gene. V gave up 4 bases and J gave up 3 bases, with 7 bases separating them. For the CDR3, the DNA is TGTGCCAGCAGCAGGGGATACACTGAAGCTTTCTTT. Its translation: CASSRGYTEAFF.

The chain couples TRBV7-8 to TRBJ2-5, with 8 bases fitting TRBD2. This CDR3 comprises 15 residues. In germline, CDR1 is SGHVS, CDR2 FQNEAQ. Losses at the gene ends were 5 bases for V and 4 bases for J; bases not matched to a gene: 9. As DNA, the CDR3 is TGTGCCAGCAGCATGGGGACTAGTGTTGGAGAGACCCAGTACTTC. It codes for CASSMGTSVGETQYF.

Only a few counts were recorded for this clone. The rearrangement links TRBV5-1 to TRBJ2-6; 7 bases align to TRBD1. Germline values: CDR1 SGHRS, CDR2 YFSETQ. Trimming cost V 4 bases and J 0 bases; bases outside gene matches: 7. There are 17 residues in the CDR3. The DNA for the CDR3 is TGCGCCAGCAGCACCCCTTACAGGGGCTCTGGGGCCAACGTCCTGACTTTC. This sequence encodes CASSTPYRGSGANVLTF.